A single sample gave rise to the 3 T cell receptor beta chains below, sequenced in a study of monozygotic twins with inflammatory bowel disease. Following a re-call of the 5' RACE reads, TCRdb has one entry per CDR3 protein and lacks DNA. The sample totals about 150,000 distinct CDR3 sequences. Sequencing input: blood. Source of these receptors: a human donor with ulcerative colitis or Crohn's disease, or a healthy co-twin of an affected twin (not recorded which).

Here the CDR3 reads CASSESSILAPSSTDTQYF. This chain uses TRBV25-1 with TRBJ2-3. The CDR3 runs to 19 residues. CDR1 and CDR2 (germline): MGHDK, SYGVNS.

This chain joins TRBV9 and TRBJ2-3; absent DNA, TCRdb's TRBD2 call cannot be checked. The V gene's germline CDR1 is SGDLS and CDR2 YYNGEE. There are 16 residues in the CDR3. The CDR3 sequence: CASSIAALRGGDTQYF.

The chain couples TRBV5-1 to TRBJ2-7; the TRBD2 assignment by TCRdb is unverifiable without DNA. This CDR3 spans 16 amino acids. Looked up from germline, CDR1 is SGHRS and CDR2 is YFSETQ. The CDR3 reads CASSLDRLAGGNEQYF.